This T cell receptor (beta chain) is drawn from a study of shared clonotypes between healthy human individuals. The CDR3 has 13 residues. Germline CDR1 LNHDA, CDR2 SQIVND (reference sequence). V shed 5 bases and J shed 2 bases, with 10 bases lying between them. The sorted-subset replicate PCRs were given approximately 190 ng DNA, which is 30,000 to 35,000 T cell genomes. TCRdb keeps only in-frame clones here, not all; method: immunoSEQ multiplex PCR. The repertoire holds around 550,000 clones, with almost 97% as singletons. All donors qualified as healthy HIV-negative adults and had experienced no recent acute infections or vaccinations.

The chain links TRBV19 to TRBJ2-7; D may be TRBD1 or TRBD2 (7 bases each). The source material was naive CD4+ T cells sorted from blood. Noted subset: CD45RA+ positively selected. This clonotype originated in a woman aged 30 to 39 in good health. The CDR3 loop is CASSQGGTYEQYF. In DNA, the CDR3 is TGTGCCAGTAGTCAGGGGGGGACCTACGAGCAGTACTTC.